This entry describes one T cell receptor (beta chain). Sequencing ends 3 residues short of the CDR3 end; the germline J gene provides the rest. The entry originates in a study of T cells in women clearing cervical HPV infection. Study-wide background: Women with histologically confirmed HPV16-related CIN3 or worse, 2 with invasive cancer, served as cases.

Assay: immunoSEQ multiplex PCR; the TCRdb copy retains only in-frame clones and omits some. The sample totals about 30,000 clones. All participants had a single incident cervical HPV16 infection, and prevalent HPV16 infections were excluded. The CDR3 contains 14 residues. Germline-derived CDR1 and CDR2 are SGHVS and FNYEAQ. Sequenced input: blood buffy coat. The TCR sequence derives from a woman between 18 and 69 years old with a cervical HPV16 infection that either progressed to CIN3+ or cleared (not recorded which). V usage is TRBV7-6 and J usage is TRBJ1-2; weak D call: TRBD1 (5 bases). CDR3 amino acids: CASSLEGRDYDYTF. Partial CDR3 DNA: TGTGCCAGCAGCTTAGAGGGCAGGGACTACGAC.